This entry describes one T cell receptor beta chain. The data are from a study of blood T cell repertoires in COVID-19. Study summary: Collection of acute and convalescent COVID-19 samples took place in the United States, Italy and Spain. Nucleic acid was either cDNA or gDNA, and it came from T cells, B-cell-depleted T cells, or PBMCs.

In the study's own analysis: Estimation of nucleated cell counts was performed using reference gene primer amplification. Assay: immunoSEQ multiplex PCR; the TCRdb copy retains only in-frame clones and omits some. V and J calls and clone size follow that table, whereas D and trimming were derived from the DNA. This sample yields 120,000 to 150,000 clones, of which less than 85% are seen a single time; approximately 5.8% belongs to the top ten. This sequence originates from a human donor in a cohort sampled during active COVID-19. The specimen sequenced was peripheral blood.

DNA of the CDR3: TGTGCCAGCAGCCCTGGACAGCAGCCCCAGCATTTT. Translated: CASSPGQQPQHF. This chain links TRBV7-2 with TRBJ1-5; D possibly corresponds to TRBD1 (6 bases). CDR1 is SGHTA and CDR2 is FQGNSA in the germline V gene. This CDR3 has 12 residues. V was clipped by 5 bases and J by 7 bases, with 9 bases between them.